Given below is one T cell receptor beta chain in context. The antigen is undetermined. TCRdb processed the 5' RACE reads again and assigns one entry to each CDR3 protein, with no DNA. Listed are about 160,000 distinct CDR3 sequences; 20% to 25% falls within the top ten. This specimen belongs to a study of T cells expressing NK-cell markers. General study findings and limits: Topping the CD3+CD56-NKG2C+ fraction as well were these clonotypes, in a few donors.

The TCR sequence derives from a man aged 18-75 years in good health. Sequenced material: blood T cells: a sorted CD56 or NKG2C T cell subset, CD4+ or CD8+ T cells, or bulk PBMC T cells (not recorded which).

The CDR3 loop is CASRENYNEQFF. The rearrangement links TRBV7-2 to TRBJ2-1; checking the TCRdb D call of TRBD1 is not possible without DNA. There are 12 residues in the CDR3. Looked up from germline, CDR1 is SGHTA and CDR2 is FQGNSA.